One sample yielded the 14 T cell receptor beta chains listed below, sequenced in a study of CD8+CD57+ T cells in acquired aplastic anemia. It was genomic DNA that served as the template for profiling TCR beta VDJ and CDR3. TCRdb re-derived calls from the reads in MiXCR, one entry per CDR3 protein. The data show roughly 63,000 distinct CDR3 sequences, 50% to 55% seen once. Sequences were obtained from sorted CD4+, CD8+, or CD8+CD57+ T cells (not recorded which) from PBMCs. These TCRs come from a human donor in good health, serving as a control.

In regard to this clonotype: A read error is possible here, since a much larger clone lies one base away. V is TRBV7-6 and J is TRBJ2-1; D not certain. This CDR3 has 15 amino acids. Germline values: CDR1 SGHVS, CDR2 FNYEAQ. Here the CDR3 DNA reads TGTGCCAGCAGCCAAGCCGCCTTCGGTGGGAATGAGCAGCTCTTC. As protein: CASSQAAFGGNEQLF. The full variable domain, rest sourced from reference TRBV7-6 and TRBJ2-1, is GAGVSQSPRYKVTKRGQDVALRCDPISGHVSLYWYRQALGQGPEFLTYFNYEAQQDKSGLPNDRFSAERPEGSISTLTIQRTEQRDSAMYRCASSQAAFGGNEQLFGPGTRLTVL.

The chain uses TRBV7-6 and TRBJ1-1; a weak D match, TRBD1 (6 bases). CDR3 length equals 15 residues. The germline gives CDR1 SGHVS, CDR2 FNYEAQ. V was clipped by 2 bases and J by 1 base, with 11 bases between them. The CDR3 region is CASSLTGQSNTEAFF. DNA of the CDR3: TGTGCCAGCAGCTTAACCGGACAGTCGAACACTGAAGCTTTCTTT.

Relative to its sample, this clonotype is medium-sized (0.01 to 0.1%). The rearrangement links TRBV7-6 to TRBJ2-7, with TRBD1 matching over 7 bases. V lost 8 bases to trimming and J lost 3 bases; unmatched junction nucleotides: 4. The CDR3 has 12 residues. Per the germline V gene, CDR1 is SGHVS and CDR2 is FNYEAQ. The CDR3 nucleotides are TGTGCCAGCGGGCAGGGGGTCTACGAGCAGTACTTC. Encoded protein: CASGQGVYEQYF.

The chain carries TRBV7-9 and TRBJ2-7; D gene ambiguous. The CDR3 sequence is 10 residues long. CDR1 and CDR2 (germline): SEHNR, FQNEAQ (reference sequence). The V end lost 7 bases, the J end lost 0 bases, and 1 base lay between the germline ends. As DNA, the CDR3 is TGTGCCAGCACCTCCTACGAGCAGTACTTC. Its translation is CASTSYEQYF.

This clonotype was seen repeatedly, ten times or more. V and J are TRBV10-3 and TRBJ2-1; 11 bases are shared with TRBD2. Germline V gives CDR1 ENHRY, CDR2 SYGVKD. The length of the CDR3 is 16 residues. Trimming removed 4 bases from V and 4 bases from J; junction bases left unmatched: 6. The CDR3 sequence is CAISAPTSGGYNEQFF. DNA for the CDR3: TGTGCCATCAGTGCCCCTACTAGCGGGGGATACAATGAGCAGTTCTTC.

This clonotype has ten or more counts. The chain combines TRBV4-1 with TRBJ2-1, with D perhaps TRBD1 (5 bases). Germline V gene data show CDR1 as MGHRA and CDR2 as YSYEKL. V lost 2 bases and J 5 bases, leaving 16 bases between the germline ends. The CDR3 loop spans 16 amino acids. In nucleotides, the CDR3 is TGCGCCAGCAGCCAATGGGGTATAGGGGCGGACAATGAGCAGTTCTTC. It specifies CASSQWGIGADNEQFF.

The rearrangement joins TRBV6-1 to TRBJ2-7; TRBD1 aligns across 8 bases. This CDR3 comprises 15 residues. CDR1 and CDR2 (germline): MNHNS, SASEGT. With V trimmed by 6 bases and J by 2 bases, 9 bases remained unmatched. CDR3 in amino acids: CASRHTGGTTYEQYF. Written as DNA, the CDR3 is TGTGCCAGCAGACATACAGGGGGTACGACCTACGAGCAGTACTTC.

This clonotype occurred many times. This chain's CDR3 is CSARDPTGSSYEQYF. CDR3 in DNA: TGCAGTGCTAGAGATCCTACAGGGAGCTCCTACGAGCAGTACTTC. The chain has TRBV20-1 and TRBJ2-7; D might be TRBD1 (6 bases). This CDR3 contains 15 residues. Germline lookup yields CDR1 DFQATT and CDR2 SNEGSKA (reference sequence). The ends were cut back, 0 bases at V and 0 bases at J, with 12 bases in the middle.

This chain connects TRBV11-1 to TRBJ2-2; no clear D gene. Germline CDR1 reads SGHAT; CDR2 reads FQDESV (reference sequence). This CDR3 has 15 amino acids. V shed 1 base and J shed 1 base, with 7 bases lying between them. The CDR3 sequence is CASSLGRLNTGELFF. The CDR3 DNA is TGTGCCAGCAGCTTAGGACGGCTGAACACCGGGGAGCTGTTTTTT.

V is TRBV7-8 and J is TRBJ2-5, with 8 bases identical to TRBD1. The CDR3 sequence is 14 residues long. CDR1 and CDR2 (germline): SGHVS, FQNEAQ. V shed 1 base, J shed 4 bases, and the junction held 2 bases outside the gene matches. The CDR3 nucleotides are TGTGCCAGCAGCTTAGGTGACAGGGGAGAGACCCAGTACTTC. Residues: CASSLGDRGETQYF.

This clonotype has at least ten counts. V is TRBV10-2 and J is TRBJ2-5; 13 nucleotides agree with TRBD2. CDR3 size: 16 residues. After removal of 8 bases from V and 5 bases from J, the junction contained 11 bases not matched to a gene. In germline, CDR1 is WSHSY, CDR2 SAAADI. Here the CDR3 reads CASAGTSGNYEETQYF. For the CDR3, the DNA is TGCGCCAGCGCCGGGACTAGCGGGAATTACGAGGAGACCCAGTACTTC.

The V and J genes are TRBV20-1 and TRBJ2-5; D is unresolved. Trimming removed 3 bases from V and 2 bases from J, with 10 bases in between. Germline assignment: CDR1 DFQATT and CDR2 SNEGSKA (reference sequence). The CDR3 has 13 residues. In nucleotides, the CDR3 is TGCAGTGCTAGTCGTTCGCTGCAAGAGACCCAGTACTTC. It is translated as CSASRSLQETQYF.

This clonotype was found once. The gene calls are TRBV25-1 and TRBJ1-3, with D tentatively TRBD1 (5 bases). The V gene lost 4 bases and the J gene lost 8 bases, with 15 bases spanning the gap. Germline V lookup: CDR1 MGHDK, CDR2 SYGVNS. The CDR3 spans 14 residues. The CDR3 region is CASSGWGTGHTIYF. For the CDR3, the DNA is TGTGCCAGCAGTGGATGGGGAACAGGACACACCATATATTTT.

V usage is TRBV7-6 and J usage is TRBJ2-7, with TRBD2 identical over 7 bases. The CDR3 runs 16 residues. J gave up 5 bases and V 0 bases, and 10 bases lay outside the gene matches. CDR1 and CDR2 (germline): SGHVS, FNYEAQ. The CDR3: CASSLAGGLVRNEQYF. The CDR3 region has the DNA TGTGCCAGCAGCTTAGCGGGGGGGTTGGTTAGGAACGAGCAGTACTTC.